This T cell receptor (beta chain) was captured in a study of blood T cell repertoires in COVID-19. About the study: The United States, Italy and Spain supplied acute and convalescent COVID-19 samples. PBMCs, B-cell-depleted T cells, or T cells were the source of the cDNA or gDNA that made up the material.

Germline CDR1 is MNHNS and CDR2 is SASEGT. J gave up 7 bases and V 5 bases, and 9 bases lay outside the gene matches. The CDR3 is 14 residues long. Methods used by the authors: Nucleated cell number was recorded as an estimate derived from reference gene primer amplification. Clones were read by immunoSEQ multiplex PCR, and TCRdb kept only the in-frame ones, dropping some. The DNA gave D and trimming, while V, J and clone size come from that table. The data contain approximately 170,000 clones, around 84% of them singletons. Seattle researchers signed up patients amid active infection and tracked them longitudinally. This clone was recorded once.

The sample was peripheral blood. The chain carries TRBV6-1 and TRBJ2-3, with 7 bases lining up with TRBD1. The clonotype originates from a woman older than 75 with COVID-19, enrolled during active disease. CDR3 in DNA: TGTGCCAGCAGTCTAGAGTCAGGGGGATATACGCAGTATTTT. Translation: CASSLESGGYTQYF.